Included here is one TCR beta chain sequence, with context. This record belongs to a study of blood T cell repertoires in COVID-19. Study-wide background: COVID-19 samples from acute and convalescent phases originated in the United States, Italy and Spain. T cells, B-cell-depleted T cells, or PBMCs provided the cDNA or gDNA that served as material.

As processed by the authors: Amplification from reference gene primers served as the basis for estimated nucleated cell counts. Some clones are missing from TCRdb's copy, which holds only in-frame ones; the method was immunoSEQ multiplex PCR. The V and J calls and clone size come from that table; D and trimming were worked out from the DNA. Among about 210,000 clones, approximately 86% were seen once, and the ten largest hold roughly 3%. V lost 6 bases, J lost 3 bases, and 7 bases stayed unmatched. Germline CDR1 is MDHEN and CDR2 is SYDVKM. CDR3 length: 14 residues. This sequence originates from a man aged 55-75 years with acute or convalescent COVID-19. The chain carries TRBV28 and TRBJ2-7, with 8 nucleotides matching TRBD1. The specimen was peripheral blood. The CDR3 DNA reads as TGTGCCAGCAGGCCACAGGGGGTGGGCTACGAGCAGTACTTC. Amino acids: CASRPQGVGYEQYF.